A selection of T cell receptor beta chains follows, all from one sample in a study of blood T cells in healthy people across ages. TCRdb re-called the 5' RACE reads through MiXCR, storing one row per CDR3 protein. The table has about 680,000 distinct CDR3 sequences, 45% to 50% seen once. The sample taken for sequencing was blood. Receptors were obtained from a woman aged 60-70 years in good health. Both conserved end residues are part of each CDR3. A D gene is named only where the DNA matches it firmly. Some rows mark clone size as missing; the rest say once, few, many or name a class of expanded clone.

d_call | j_call | clone_size | v_call | cdr3_aa | cdr3_nt
TRBD1 | TRBJ1-2 | - | TRBV4-1 | CASSRGQGAGGYTF | TGCGCCAGCAGCCGAGGACAGGGGGCGGGTGGCTACACCTTC
- | TRBJ2-5 | - | TRBV5-1 | CASSLQSPRETQYF | TGCGCCAGCAGCCTCCAAAGTCCGCGGGAGACCCAGTACTTC
- | TRBJ2-5 | - | TRBV6-4 | CASSEGAGKTQYF | TGTGCCAGCAGTGAGGGGGCTGGGAAGACCCAGTACTTC
- | TRBJ2-7 | - | TRBV2 | CATLSQGTPYEQYF | TGTGCCACCCTGAGCCAGGGAACACCCTACGAGCAGTACTTC
- | TRBJ2-7 | once | TRBV6-1 | CASSTSLVGSHEQYF | -
- | TRBJ1-6 | many | TRBV15 | CATSWAGSSPLHF | TGTGCCACCAGCTGGGCGGGATCTTCACCCCTCCACTTT
TRBD1 | TRBJ1-6 | - | TRBV25-1 | CASSERARGGSPLHF | TGTGCCAGCAGTGAAAGGGCCAGGGGGGGTTCACCCCTCCACTTT
TRBD1 | TRBJ2-5 | - | TRBV12-3/TRBV12-4 | CASRQDRAETQYF | TGTGCCAGCAGACAGGACAGGGCGGAGACCCAGTACTTC
- | TRBJ2-5 | many | TRBV3-1 | CASSQIRPTGETQYF | TGTGCCAGCAGCCAAATCCGCCCTACGGGGGAGACCCAGTACTTC
- | TRBJ1-6 | - | TRBV10-3 | CAISDSGAGNSPLHF | TGTGCCATCAGTGATTCCGGGGCAGGGAATTCACCCCTCCACTTT
TRBD1 | TRBJ2-7 | - | TRBV6-2/TRBV6-3 | CASSDPPPGQGYEQYF | TGTGCCAGCAGTGACCCACCCCCGGGACAGGGCTACGAGCAGTACTTC
- | TRBJ2-1 | - | TRBV9 | CASSQDGRDFFNEQFF | TGTGCCAGCAGCCAAGACGGCAGGGACTTCTTTAATGAGCAGTTCTTC
- | TRBJ2-3 | - | TRBV28 | CASSPGTPADTQYF | TGTGCCAGCAGTCCAGGGACGCCCGCAGATACGCAGTATTTT
- | TRBJ2-7 | once | TRBV2 | CASSAQAYEQYF | TGTGCCAGCAGTGCTCAGGCCTACGAGCAGTACTTC